The 19 T cell receptor beta chains reported below all come from one sample, sequenced in a study of blood T cell repertoires in COVID-19 (dated by TCRdb to about 2020). The method was the immunoSEQ multiplex PCR assay. This is the immuneACCESS table as TCRdb keeps it, with only in-frame sequences that have V and J called. A part of the clones is gone; compared with another copy, unresolved V genes explain less than half, and the rest is unexplained. A total of about 64,000 clones appear in this sample, around 84% of them only once. The top ten clones comprise approximately 3% of the sample. What was sequenced was peripheral blood. The receptors originated from a man in his forties or fifties with active COVID-19.

The V gene is TRBV9, the J gene TRBJ2-3; 12 nucleotides align to TRBD2. V shed 1 base and J 3 bases; nucleotides not matched to a gene: 6. This CDR3 has 17 residues. Per the germline V gene, CDR1 is SGDLS and CDR2 is YYNGEE. CDR3 bases: TGTGCCAGCAGCGTATCGCTAGCGGGGGGGCCGACAGATACGCAGTATTTT. It codes for CASSVSLAGGPTDTQYF. The variable domain in full, completed from reference TRBV9 and TRBJ2-3, reads DSGVTQTPKHLITATGQRVTLRCSPRSGDLSVYWYQQSLDQGLQFLIQYYNGEERAKGNILERFSAQQFPDLHSELNLSSLELGDSALYFCASSVSLAGGPTDTQYFGPGTRLTVL.

CDR3 residues: CASRPGTSYNEQFF. The CDR3 DNA follows: TGTGCCAGCAGACCCGGGACTAGCTACAATGAGCAGTTCTTC. The rearrangement joins TRBV2 to TRBJ2-1; TRBD2 aligns across 8 bases. The V segment lost 6 bases and the J segment 3 bases; nucleotides outside the gene matches: 4. This CDR3 is 14 amino acids long. Germline V gene data show CDR1 as SNHLY and CDR2 as FYNNEI.

This clone was picked up a small number of times. This chain's CDR3 is CASSPGNGGDTGELFF. The CDR3 DNA reads TGTGCCAGCAGCCCGGGGAACGGGGGGGACACCGGGGAGCTGTTTTTT. This sequence joins TRBV3-1 (or the pseudogene TRBV3-2) and TRBJ2-2; 8 bases match TRBD2. The V segment lost 4 bases and the J segment 3 bases; nucleotides outside the gene matches: 7. Germline CDR1 reads LGHDT; CDR2 reads YNNKEL (reference sequence). This CDR3 is 16 amino acids long.

V and J are TRBV5-6 and TRBJ2-3, with 7 bases fitting TRBD1. Per the germline V gene, CDR1 is SGHDT and CDR2 is YYEEEE. With 5 bases clipped from V and 6 bases from J, the junction kept 18 bases outside the gene matches. The CDR3 sequence is 17 residues long. The CDR3: CASRRTGAASMVDTQYF. CDR3 nucleotide sequence: TGTGCCAGCAGGCGGACAGGCGCGGCCTCAATGGTGGATACGCAGTATTTT.

The gene calls are TRBV6-5 and TRBJ2-1, with D perhaps TRBD2 (5 bases). The CDR3 has 14 residues. Germline CDR1 is MNHEY and CDR2 is SVGAGI. The germline V and J ends were trimmed by 4 bases and 7 bases, with 14 bases remaining between them. The CDR3 DNA sequence: TGTGCCAGCAGTTTTGGATCGGGGTTGAATGAGCAGTTCTTC. This translates into CASSFGSGLNEQFF.

This sequence joins TRBV9 and TRBJ2-7; D perhaps matches TRBD2 (6 bases). With 4 bases removed from V and 5 bases from J, the gap between germline ends came to 19 bases. This CDR3 spans 15 amino acids. The germline gives CDR1 SGDLS, CDR2 YYNGEE. This CDR3 reads CASSPMGGDSHEQYF. CDR3 bases: TGTGCCAGCAGCCCCATGGGGGGAGATTCCCACGAGCAGTACTTC.

This chain links TRBV5-4 with TRBJ2-7; no firm D call. Between the trimmed V and J ends, which lost 4 bases and 7 bases, there was a span of 12 bases. This CDR3 contains 12 residues. Germline V lookup: CDR1 SGHNT, CDR2 YYREEE (reference sequence). This CDR3 is CASSPNRDEQYF. The CDR3 DNA sequence: TGTGCCAGCAGCCCTAACCGTGATGAGCAGTACTTC.

The chain uses TRBV9 and TRBJ2-2, with 8 bases aligning to TRBD1. Germline V CDR1 and CDR2: SGDLS, YYNGEE. V gave up 4 bases and J gave up 4 bases; unmatched junction bases: 9. The length of the CDR3 is 16 residues. The CDR3 DNA sequence: TGTGCCAGCAGCCCCAGGGGGCAGGCGAGCACCGGGGAGCTGTTTTTT. Protein product: CASSPRGQASTGELFF.

V and J are TRBV19 and TRBJ1-1; D remains ambiguous. Germline-derived CDR1 and CDR2 are LNHDA and SQIVND (reference sequence). The CDR3 length is 15 residues. Trimming pared 7 bases from V and 1 base from J, leaving 16 bases between. The CDR3 protein is CASIPTERGNTEAFF. The CDR3 DNA follows: TGTGCCAGTATTCCGACGGAGCGGGGGAACACTGAAGCTTTCTTT.

The rearrangement uses TRBV3-1 (or the pseudogene TRBV3-2) and TRBJ2-1; weak D call: TRBD1 (5 bases). V was cut by 1 base and J by 8 bases, with 12 bases left in between. Germline CDR1 LGHDT, CDR2 YNNKEL (reference sequence). This CDR3 region has 14 residues. The CDR3 sequence: CASSQGARDYEQFF. CDR3 nucleotide sequence: TGTGCCAGCAGCCAAGGAGCCAGGGATTATGAGCAGTTCTTC.

The genes are TRBV29-1 and TRBJ2-7, with 7 nucleotides matching TRBD2. V shed 4 bases, J shed 1 base, and the junction held 7 bases outside the gene matches. Germline CDR1 reads SQVTM; CDR2 reads ANQGSEA. This CDR3 region has 14 residues. CDR3 sequence: CSVVLGGGSYEQYF. In nucleotides, the CDR3 is TGCAGCGTTGTCCTCGGCGGGGGATCCTACGAGCAGTACTTC.

The chain joins TRBV6-1 to TRBJ1-1; D is possibly TRBD1 (6 bases). CDR1 and CDR2 (germline): MNHNS, SASEGT. V lost 2 bases and J 8 bases, leaving 15 bases between the germline ends. The CDR3 has 14 residues. CDR3 region: CASSETGLHSEAFF. As DNA, the CDR3 is TGTGCCAGCAGTGAAACAGGGCTCCATTCCGAAGCTTTCTTT.

CDR3: CASSYEPSGMIWGYTF. The CDR3, as DNA: TGTGCCAGCAGTTACGAACCCTCAGGGATGATATGGGGCTACACCTTC. The gene calls are TRBV6-5 and TRBJ1-2; D is perhaps TRBD1 (5 bases). Germline lookup yields CDR1 MNHEY and CDR2 SVGAGI. This CDR3 spans 16 amino acids. The germline V and J ends were trimmed by 2 bases and 8 bases, with 21 bases remaining between them.

The rearrangement uses TRBV9 and TRBJ2-5; 7 bases line up with TRBD2. The CDR3 sequence is 15 residues long. Looked up from germline, CDR1 is SGDLS and CDR2 is YYNGEE. V gave up 4 bases and J gave up 1 base; unmatched junction bases: 7. The CDR3 DNA follows: TGTGCCAGCAGCCCCTGGGGGGGAACCCAAGAGACCCAGTACTTC. Amino acids: CASSPWGGTQETQYF. Full variable domain (remainder filled in from reference TRBV9 and TRBJ2-5): DSGVTQTPKHLITATGQRVTLRCSPRSGDLSVYWYQQSLDQGLQFLIQYYNGEERAKGNILERFSAQQFPDLHSELNLSSLELGDSALYFCASSPWGGTQETQYFGPGTRLLVL.

This clone was detected once. The J gene is TRBJ2-5, the V gene TRBV7-3; 12 nucleotides align to TRBD2. This CDR3 contains 16 residues. The V gene end was trimmed by 4 bases and the J gene end by 4 bases; junction bases not matched to a gene: 7. Per germline, CDR1 SGHTA and CDR2 FQGTGA. The CDR3 loop reads CASSSQTSGGGETQYF. Here the CDR3 DNA reads TGTGCCAGCAGCTCCCAGACTAGCGGGGGAGGAGAGACCCAGTACTTC.

V gene TRBV30 combines with J gene TRBJ2-7; TRBD1 is a possible D gene (6 bases). The CDR3 contains 13 residues. Germline values: CDR1 GTSNPN, CDR2 SVGIG (reference sequence). Deletions cut 0 bases from V and 2 bases from J, with 8 bases between. As DNA, the CDR3 is TGTGCCTGGAGTGTCACAGGGCCCTACGAGCAGTACTTC. Its protein product is CAWSVTGPYEQYF. Based on the CDR3 plus reference TRBV30 and TRBJ2-7, the full variable domain is SQTIHQWPATLVQPVGSPLSLECTVEGTSNPNLYWYRQAAGRGLQLLFYSVGIGQISSEVPQNLSASRPQDRQFILSSKKLLLSDSGFYLCAWSVTGPYEQYFGPGTRLTVT.

V gene TRBV30 combines with J gene TRBJ2-7; D remains ambiguous. The germline V and J ends were trimmed by 0 bases and 5 bases, with 17 bases remaining between them. CDR1 is GTSNPN and CDR2 is SVGIG in the germline V gene (reference sequence). The CDR3 has 15 residues. CDR3 coding DNA: TGTGCCTGGAGTGTACGCGGTCGAGGAATCCACGAGCAGTACTTC. Encoded protein: CAWSVRGRGIHEQYF.

CDR3 protein: CASSLSTGVYGYTF. DNA for the CDR3: TGTGCCAGCAGTTTATCGACAGGGGTTTATGGCTACACCTTC. The rearrangement joins TRBV28 to TRBJ1-2; TRBD1 aligns across 8 bases. CDR3 length: 14 amino acids. The germline gives CDR1 MDHEN, CDR2 SYDVKM. After removal of 1 base from V and 5 bases from J, the junction contained 3 bases not matched to a gene.

The rearrangement links TRBV5-6 to TRBJ2-6, with TRBD2 as a possible D gene (5 bases). This CDR3 region has 18 residues. Germline V gene lookup returns CDR1 SGHDT and CDR2 YYEEEE. V gave up 1 base and J gave up 2 bases, with 16 bases separating them. The CDR3 region has the DNA TGTGCCAGCAGCTTGCGGGGAACTACTGGTGCTGGGGCCAACGTCCTGACTTTC. Residues: CASSLRGTTGAGANVLTF.